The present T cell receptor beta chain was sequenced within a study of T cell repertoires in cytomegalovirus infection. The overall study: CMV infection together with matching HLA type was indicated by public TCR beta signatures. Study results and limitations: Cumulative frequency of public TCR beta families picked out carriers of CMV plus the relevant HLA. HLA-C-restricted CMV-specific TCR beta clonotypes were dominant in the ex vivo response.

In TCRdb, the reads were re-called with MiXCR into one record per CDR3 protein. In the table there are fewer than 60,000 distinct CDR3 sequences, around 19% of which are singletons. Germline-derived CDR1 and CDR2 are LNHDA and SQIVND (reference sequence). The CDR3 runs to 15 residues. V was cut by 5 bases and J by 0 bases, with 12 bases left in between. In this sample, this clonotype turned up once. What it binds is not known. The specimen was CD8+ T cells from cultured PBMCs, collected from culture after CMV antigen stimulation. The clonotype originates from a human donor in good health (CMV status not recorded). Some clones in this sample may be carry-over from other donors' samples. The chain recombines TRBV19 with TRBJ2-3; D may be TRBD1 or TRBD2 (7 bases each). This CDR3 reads CASSRGGGSTDTQYF. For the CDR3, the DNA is TGTGCCAGTAGTCGGGGAGGGGGCAGCACAGATACGCAGTATTTT.